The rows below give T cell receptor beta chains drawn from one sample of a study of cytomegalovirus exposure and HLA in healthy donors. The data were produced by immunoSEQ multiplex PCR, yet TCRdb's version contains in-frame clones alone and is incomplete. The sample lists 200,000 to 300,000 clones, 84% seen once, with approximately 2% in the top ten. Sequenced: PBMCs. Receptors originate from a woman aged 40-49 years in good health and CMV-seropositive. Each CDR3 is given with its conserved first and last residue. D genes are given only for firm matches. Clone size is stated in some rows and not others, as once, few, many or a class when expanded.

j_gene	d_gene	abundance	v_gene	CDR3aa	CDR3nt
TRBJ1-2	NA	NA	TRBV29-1	CSVWGGRDYGYTF	TGCAGCGTGTGGGGGGGGCGCGACTATGGCTACACCTTC
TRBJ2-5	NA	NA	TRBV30	CAWSRGETQYF	TGTGCCTGGAGCCGAGGCGAGACCCAGTACTTC
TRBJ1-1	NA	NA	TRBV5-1	CASSQQTGLNTEAFF	TGCGCCAGCAGCCAACAGACAGGATTAAACACTGAAGCTTTCTTT
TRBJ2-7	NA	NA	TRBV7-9	CASSFNREEDEQYF	TGTGCCAGCAGCTTTAACAGGGAAGAGGACGAGCAGTACTTC
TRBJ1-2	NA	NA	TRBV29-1	CSVGRGANYGYTF	TGCAGCGTTGGGAGGGGCGCTAACTATGGCTACACCTTC
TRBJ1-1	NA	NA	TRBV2	CASNRPGGNTEAFF	TGTGCCAGCAATCGCCCAGGAGGGAACACTGAAGCTTTCTTT
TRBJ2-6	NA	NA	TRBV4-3	CASSHLWQTSGANGLTF	TGCGCCAGCAGCCACCTGTGGCAAACCTCTGGGGCCAACGGCCTGACTTTC
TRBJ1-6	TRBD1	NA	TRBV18	CASSPSTGSSSPLHF	TGTGCCAGCTCACCGTCGACAGGGTCCAGTTCACCCCTCCACTTT
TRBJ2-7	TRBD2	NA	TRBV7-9	CASSLGPSGSYEQYF	TGTGCCAGCAGCTTAGGTCCTAGCGGGAGCTACGAGCAGTACTTC
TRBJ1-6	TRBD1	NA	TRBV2	CASRVAGGADNSPLHF	TGTGCCAGCAGAGTCGCAGGGGGAGCGGATAATTCACCCCTCCACTTT
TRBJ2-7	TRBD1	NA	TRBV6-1	CASRMGQGYEQYF	TGTGCCAGCAGGATGGGACAGGGATACGAGCAGTACTTC
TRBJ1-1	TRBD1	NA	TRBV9	CASSSRTGSNTEAFF	TGTGCCAGCAGCTCCCGGACAGGTTCGAACACTGAAGCTTTCTTT
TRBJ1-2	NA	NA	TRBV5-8	CASSLRAGYGYTF	TGTGCCAGCAGCTTGAGGGCGGGCTATGGCTACACCTTC
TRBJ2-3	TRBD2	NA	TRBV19	CASSIALPGLAGVSTDTQYF	TGTGCCAGTAGTATAGCTCTTCCGGGACTAGCGGGAGTATCCACAGATACGCAGTATTTT
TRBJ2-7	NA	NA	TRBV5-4	CASSPNYNRAVSSYEQYF	TGTGCCAGCAGCCCCAACTACAACCGAGCGGTAAGCTCCTACGAGCAGTACTTC
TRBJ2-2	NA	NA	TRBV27	CASSLKGVSNTGELFF	TGTGCCAGCAGTTTAAAGGGGGTATCGAACACCGGGGAGCTGTTTTTT
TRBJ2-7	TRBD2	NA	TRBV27	CASSLRVAGGGFSYEQYF	TGTGCCAGCAGTTTGCGGGTAGCGGGAGGCGGGTTCTCCTACGAGCAGTACTTC
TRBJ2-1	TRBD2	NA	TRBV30	CAWSYGTSNYNEQFF	TGTGCCTGGAGTTATGGGACTAGCAACTACAATGAGCAGTTCTTC
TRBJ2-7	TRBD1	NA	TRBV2	CASSGQGVEQYF	TGTGCCAGCAGTGGACAGGGGGTCGAGCAGTACTTC
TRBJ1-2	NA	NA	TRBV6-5	CASSRQANYGYTF	TGTGCCAGCAGTAGACAGGCTAACTATGGCTACACCTTC
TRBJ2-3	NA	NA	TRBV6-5	CASRSGFSTDTQYF	TGTGCCAGCAGGAGCGGCTTCAGCACAGATACGCAGTATTTT
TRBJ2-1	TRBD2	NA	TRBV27	CASSFTRGGSNEQFF	TGTGCCAGCAGTTTTACGCGGGGAGGGTCCAATGAGCAGTTCTTC
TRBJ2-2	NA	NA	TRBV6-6	CASSYLGELFF	TGTGCCAGCAGTTACTTAGGGGAGCTGTTTTTT
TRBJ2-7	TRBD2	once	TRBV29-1	CSVGTSGREQYF	TGCAGCGTTGGGACTAGCGGGAGGGAGCAGTACTTC
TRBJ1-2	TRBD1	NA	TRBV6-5	CASSRQGAGGYTF	TGTGCCAGCAGCCGACAGGGGGCAGGTGGCTACACCTTC
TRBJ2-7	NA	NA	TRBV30	CAWSAGLTLGEQYF	TGTGCCTGGAGTGCAGGACTGACTTTAGGGGAGCAGTACTTC
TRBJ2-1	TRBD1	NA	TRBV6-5	CASSKGQGSYNEQFF	TGTGCCAGCAGTAAAGGACAGGGGTCCTACAATGAGCAGTTCTTC
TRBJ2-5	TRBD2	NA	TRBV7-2	CASSLEGAGGPETQYF	TGTGCCAGCAGCTTAGAGGGAGCGGGAGGGCCCGAGACCCAGTACTTC
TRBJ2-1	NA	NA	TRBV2	CASSARRLAGSYNEQFF	TGTGCCAGCAGTGCCCGACGGTTGGCGGGATCCTACAATGAGCAGTTCTTC
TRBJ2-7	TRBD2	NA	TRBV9	CASGSGLPNYEQYF	TGTGCCAGCGGTTCGGGACTACCTAACTACGAGCAGTACTTC
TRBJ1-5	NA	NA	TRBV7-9	CSSSLGQNNQPQHF	TGTTCCAGCAGCTTAGGGCAGAACAATCAGCCCCAGCATTTT
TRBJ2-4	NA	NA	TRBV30	CAWSPRDLAKNIQYF	TGTGCCTGGAGTCCGAGGGACTTAGCCAAAAACATTCAGTACTTC
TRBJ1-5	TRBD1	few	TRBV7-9	CASSSEFTGDSNQPQHF	TGTGCCAGCAGCTCAGAGTTCACAGGGGATAGCAATCAGCCCCAGCATTTT
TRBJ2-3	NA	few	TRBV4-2	CASSQVIGGGTDTQYF	TGTGCCAGCAGCCAAGTAATCGGCGGGGGCACAGATACGCAGTATTTT
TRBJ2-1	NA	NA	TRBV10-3	CAISSNRESNEQFF	TGTGCCATCAGCAGTAACAGGGAGAGCAATGAGCAGTTCTTC
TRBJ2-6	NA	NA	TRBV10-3	CAISGGQGLANGLTF	TGTGCCATCAGTGGAGGGCAGGGGTTAGCCAACGGCCTGACTTTC
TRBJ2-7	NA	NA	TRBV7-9	CASSSNYEQYF	TGTGCCAGCAGCTCTAACTACGAGCAGTACTTC
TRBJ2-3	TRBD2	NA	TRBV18	CASSLSTSDTEINTQYF	TGTGCCAGCTCACTCTCGACTAGCGACACAGAAATTAATACGCAGTATTTT
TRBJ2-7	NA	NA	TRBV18	CASSLSTDQGIGEQYF	TGTGCCAGCTCACTGTCAACGGATCAGGGAATCGGTGAGCAGTACTTC
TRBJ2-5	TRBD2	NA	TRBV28	CASSLSGNGETQYF	TGTGCCAGCAGTTTGAGCGGGAACGGTGAGACCCAATACTTC